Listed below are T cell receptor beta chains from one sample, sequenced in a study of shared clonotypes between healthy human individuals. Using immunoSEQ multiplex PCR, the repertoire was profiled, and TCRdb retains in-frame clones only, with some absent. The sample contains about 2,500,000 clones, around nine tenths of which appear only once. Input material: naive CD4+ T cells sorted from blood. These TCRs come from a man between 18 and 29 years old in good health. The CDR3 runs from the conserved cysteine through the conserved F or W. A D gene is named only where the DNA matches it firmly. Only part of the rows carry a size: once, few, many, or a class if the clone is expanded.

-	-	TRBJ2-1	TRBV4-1	TGCGCCAGCAGCCAAGATCGGGGAAGGGTCAATGAGCAGTTCTTC	CASSQDRGRVNEQFF
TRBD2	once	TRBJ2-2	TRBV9	TGTGCCAGCAGCGCAGGGACGGCAACTAGCGGGAGTAACACCGGGGAGCTGTTTTTT	CASSAGTATSGSNTGELFF
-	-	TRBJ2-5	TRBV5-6	TGTGCCAGCAGCTTGAGTTCGCCAGAGACCCAGTACTTC	CASSLSSPETQYF
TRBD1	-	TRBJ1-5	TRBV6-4	TGTGCCAGCAGTGACTCGGCAGGACAGGGGTTCCAGCCCCAGCATTTT	CASSDSAGQGFQPQHF
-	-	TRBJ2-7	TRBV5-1	TGCGCCAGCAGCTTGGCACAGGGCTACGAGCAGTACTTC	CASSLAQGYEQYF
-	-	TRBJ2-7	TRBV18	TGTGCCAGCTCACCGGGTCTAGACAGTTACGAGCAGTACTTC	CASSPGLDSYEQYF
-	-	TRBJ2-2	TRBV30	TGTGCCTGGACCGAGTGGGGTAGGGCGAACACCGGGGAGCTGTTTTTT	CAWTEWGRANTGELFF
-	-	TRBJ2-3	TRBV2	TGTGCCAGCATGCAAGACACAGATACGCAGTATTTT	CASMQDTDTQYF
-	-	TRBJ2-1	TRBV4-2	TGTGCCAGCAGCCAAGCTTTGGAACTATATAACAATGAGCAGTTCTTC	CASSQALELYNNEQFF
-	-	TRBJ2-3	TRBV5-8	TGTGCCAGCAGCTTCCACGCGAGCACAGATACGCAGTATTTT	CASSFHASTDTQYF
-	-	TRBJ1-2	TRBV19	TGTGCCAGTAGTATAGATCTATCCGGTGTACTCTATGGCTACACCTTC	CASSIDLSGVLYGYTF
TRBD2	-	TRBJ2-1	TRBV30	TGTGCCTGGACCCTCCTAGCGGGGAACAATGAGCAGTTCTTC	CAWTLLAGNNEQFF
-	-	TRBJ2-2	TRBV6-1	TGTGCCAGCAAAGGGGGGGATACCGGGGAGCTGTTTTTT	CASKGGDTGELFF
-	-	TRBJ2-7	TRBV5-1	TGCGCCAGCAGCTTGGAGGTAGGACCCTACGAGCAGTACTTC	CASSLEVGPYEQYF
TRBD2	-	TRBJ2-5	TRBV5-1	TGCGCCAGCAGCGGGGGACTAGCGGGCACCGTGGGAGAGACCCAGTACTTC	CASSGGLAGTVGETQYF
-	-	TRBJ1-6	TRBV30	TGTGCCTGGAGTGCCCTCCAGGCCCTCCACTTT	CAWSALQALHF
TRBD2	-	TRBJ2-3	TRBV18	TGTGCCAGCATGCTAGCGGGCACAGATACGCAGTATTTT	CASMLAGTDTQYF
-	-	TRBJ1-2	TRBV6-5	TGTGCCAGCAGTTACTCTACCCTAAGGGGTGGCTATGGCTACACCTTC	CASSYSTLRGGYGYTF
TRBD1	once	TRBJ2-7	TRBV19	TGTGCCAGTAGTCTCGGGACAGTCCAATTCTACGAGCAGTACTTC	CASSLGTVQFYEQYF
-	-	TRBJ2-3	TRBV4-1	TGCGCCAGCAGCCAAGTCACTAGCGATACGCAGTATTTT	CASSQVTSDTQYF
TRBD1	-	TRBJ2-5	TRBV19	TGTGCCAGTAGTATATGGACAGGGGGACGGGAGACCCAGTACTTC	CASSIWTGGRETQYF
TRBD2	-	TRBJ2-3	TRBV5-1	TGCGCCAGCAGCCCGGGACTAGCGGGGGGGCGAGCAGATACGCAGTATTTT	CASSPGLAGGRADTQYF
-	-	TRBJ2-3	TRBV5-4	TGTGCCAGCAGCGACCCCCCCGGGACCCGCACCGCTACGCAGTATTTT	CASSDPPGTRTATQYF
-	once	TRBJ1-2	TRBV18	TGTGCCAGCTCACCAGACACCGCTAACTATGGCTACACCTTC	CASSPDTANYGYTF